This T cell receptor (beta chain) was found in a study of blood T cell repertoires in COVID-19. Study summary: Researchers got acute and convalescent COVID-19 samples from the United States, Italy and Spain. Sample material is recorded as cDNA or gDNA derived from T cells, B-cell-depleted T cells, or PBMCs.

As originally analysed: Amplification of reference gene primers was used by the study to estimate nucleated cell counts. The table came from immunoSEQ multiplex PCR; TCRdb's copy has only in-frame clones and leaves some out. That table gives V, J and clone size, and the DNA gave D and trimming. This repertoire shows fewer than 85,000 clones, roughly 82% found once; its top ten account for roughly a fifth. Per the germline V gene, CDR1 is SNHLY and CDR2 is FYNNEI. The CDR3 length is 13 residues. The V end lost 3 bases, the J end lost 4 bases, and 7 bases lay between the germline ends. The rearrangement joins TRBV2 to TRBJ2-4; D is unclear. The sample consisted of peripheral blood. The TCR originated in a human donor in a cohort sampled during active COVID-19. CDR3 residues: CASSDYRKNIQYF. The CDR3 coding sequence is TGTGCCAGCAGTGATTACAGAAAAAACATTCAGTACTTC. Variable domain in full (rest from reference TRBV2 and TRBJ2-4): EPEVTQTPSHQVTQMGQEVILRCVPISNHLYFYWYRQILGQKVEFLVSFYNNEISEKSEIFDDQFSVERPDGSNFTLKIRSTKLEDSAMYFCASSDYRKNIQYFGAGTRLSVL.